This T cell receptor beta chain stems from a study of tumor and adjacent non-tumor tissue in lung cancer. Study as a whole: On average, productive TCRbeta reads reached 4 million to 5 million per sample.

RNA was extracted from bulk tissue without any cell sorting. Findings and caveats of the study: Tumor repertoires had a smaller top 100 clone share than normal lung. Significantly higher TCR diversity was found in tumor than normal lung. Patients with more diverse tumor TCRs had worse survival.

This clonotype was found a few times. As yet, its antigen is unknown. An end of the junction differs from the germline gene, which may be a read error. Three rounds of nested PCR, following a modified ARM-PCR protocol, produced the TCRbeta library. TCRdb re-analysed the multiplex PCR reads in MiXCR, keeping a single row per CDR3 protein. The repertoire holds approximately 79,000 distinct CDR3 sequences, with about three fifths as singletons. This receptor was identified in a man between 70 and 80 years old with non-small cell lung cancer. The sequencing sample was made of lung tumor tissue.

The chain's CDR3 is CVSRTSGANVPTF. The CDR3 DNA follows: TGTGTCAGTCGGACCTCTGGGGCCAACGTCCCGACTTTC. The J gene is TRBJ2-6, the V gene TRBV11-2; the D gene is possibly TRBD1 (5 bases). CDR1 and CDR2 (germline): SGHAT, FQNNGV. This CDR3 region has 13 residues.